This T cell receptor (beta chain) was documented in a study of CD8 T cells in Susac syndrome (dated by TCRdb to about 2019). Some background on the complete study: Repertoire sequencing was used to test whether CD8+ T cell activation and differentiation in Susac syndrome was antigen driven. The clonality of the CD8+ T cell repertoire was compared across approximately eleven healthy donors, roughly 14 Susac syndrome patients and under 18 multiple sclerosis patients. Study-wide conclusions, independent of this receptor: The study acknowledged that relatively few individuals were included in the TCR sequencing and HLA analysis.

RNA was extracted using the RNeasy kit, and about 0.45 to 1 ug of the RNA was reverse transcribed with random hexamers. The immunoSEQ multiplex PCR assay, which covers 54 Vbeta and 13 Jbeta segments, was used to amplify TCR beta CDR3 regions. PCR amplification bias was corrected by using a synthetic template baseline for primer optimization and computational correction. Per the source publication's procedure: Reads were annotated to V, D and J genes per IMGT and analyzed with immunoSEQ Analyzer, keeping only productive sequences. To calculate clonality, Shannon entropy was normalized by log2 of the number of productive unique sequences and then subtracted from one. For each patient and control, public and private clones were evaluated among the 100 most prevalent clones. Clones were defined as Susac-specific when absent from the healthy and MS cohorts, from 1052 published viral clones and from other ImmuneACCESS disease sequences. The public reads were quality trimmed at Q25 with fastp and then assembled into clones with MiXCR by TCRdb, keeping productive beta chains. Here each entry gathers all rows of one CDR3 protein and keeps the most common genes and DNA. The V and J calls shown here were made by TCRdb, not taken from the authors' results. This sample holds a few hundred thousand distinct CDR3 sequences; 89% were observed only once. The ten most abundant clones make up around 0.2% of the sample.

Peripheral blood CD8+ and CD4+ T cells from healthy donors, Susac syndrome patients and multiple sclerosis patients were profiled using high-throughput TCR beta sequencing. Multiple sclerosis controls were treatment-naive patients with stable or active relapsing-remitting disease fulfilling revised McDonald criteria. Bulk CD8+ and CD4+ T cells were purified by magnetic negative isolation, whereas CD8+ TEMRA cells were enriched by FACS. Blood was collected in EDTA tubes and processed within 24 hours, with PBMCs isolated through density gradient centrifugation. PBMCs intended for TCR sequencing were frozen in liquid nitrogen and were later thawed in a 37 degrees C water bath. The sorted or isolated CD4+, CD8+ and CD8+ TEMRA cells reached a purity of at least 90%. In the germline V gene, CDR1 corresponds to SGHAT and CDR2 to FQNNGV. From the cysteine up to the phenylalanine, the CDR3 has a length of 16 residues. Only the CDR3 region is kept as DNA, spanning 48 bases read in frame from base 1. From V the trimming removes 3 bases and from J it removes 2 bases, while the gene matches leave 10 bases of the junction unaccounted for.

This clonotype was seen just once. This receptor's antigen is unknown. Per-base quality was not reported, and no clone a single base away is much larger than it. One read amounts to weak evidence. The sample taken for sequencing was CD8+ T cells from PBMCs. This clonotype was obtained from a human donor with multiple sclerosis. The chain was built from TRBV11-2 and TRBJ2-7; a stretch of 7 junction bases matches TRBD1. The CDR3 loop reads CASSFQGQVSAYEQYF. The DNA is TGTGCCAGCAGCTTTCAAGGACAGGTATCAGCCTACGAGCAGTACTTC.